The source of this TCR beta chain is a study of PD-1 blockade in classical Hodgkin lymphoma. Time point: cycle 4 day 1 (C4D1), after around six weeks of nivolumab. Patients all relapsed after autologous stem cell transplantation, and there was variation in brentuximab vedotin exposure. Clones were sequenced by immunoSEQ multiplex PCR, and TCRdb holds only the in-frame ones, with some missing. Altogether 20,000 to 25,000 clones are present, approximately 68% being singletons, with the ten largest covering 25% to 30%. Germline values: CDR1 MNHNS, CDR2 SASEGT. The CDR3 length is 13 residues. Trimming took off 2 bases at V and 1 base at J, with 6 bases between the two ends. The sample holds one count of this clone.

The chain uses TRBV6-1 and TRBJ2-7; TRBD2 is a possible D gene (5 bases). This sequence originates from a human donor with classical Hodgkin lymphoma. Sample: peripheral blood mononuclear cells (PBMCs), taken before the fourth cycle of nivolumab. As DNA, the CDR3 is TGTGCCAGCAGTGAACTAGCTTCCTACGAGCAGTACGTC. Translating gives CASSELASYEQYV.